This paragraph reports one TCR beta chain. The data originate from a study of blood T cell repertoires in COVID-19. TCRdb's copy holds only in-frame clones and misses some; the assay was immunoSEQ multiplex PCR. The sample includes some 490,000 clones, around nine tenths of them seen just once. The CDR3 is made up of 14 amino acids. J was trimmed by 3 bases and V by 1 base; bases with no gene match: 4. The germline V gene has CDR1 SGDLS and CDR2 YYNGEE. The source is a woman aged 55-69 years who had recovered from COVID-19. The rearrangement links TRBV9 to TRBJ2-7; 7 bases map to TRBD1. The material sequenced was PBMCs or T cells enriched from blood (not recorded which). This chain's CDR3 is CASSVLAGGYEQYF. The CDR3 DNA sequence: TGTGCCAGCAGCGTATTGGCAGGGGGCTACGAGCAGTACTTC.